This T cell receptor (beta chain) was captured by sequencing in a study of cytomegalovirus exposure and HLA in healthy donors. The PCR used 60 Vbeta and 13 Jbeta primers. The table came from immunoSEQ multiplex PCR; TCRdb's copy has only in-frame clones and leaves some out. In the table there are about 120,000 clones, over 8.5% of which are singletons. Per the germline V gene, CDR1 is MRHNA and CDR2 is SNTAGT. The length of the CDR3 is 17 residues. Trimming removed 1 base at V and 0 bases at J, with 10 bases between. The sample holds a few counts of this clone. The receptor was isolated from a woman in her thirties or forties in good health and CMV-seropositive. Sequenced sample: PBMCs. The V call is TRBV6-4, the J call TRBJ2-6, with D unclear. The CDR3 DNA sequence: TGTGCCAGCAGTGACTTCTATAGCAACTCTGGGGCCAACGTCCTGACTTTC. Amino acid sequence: CASSDFYSNSGANVLTF.